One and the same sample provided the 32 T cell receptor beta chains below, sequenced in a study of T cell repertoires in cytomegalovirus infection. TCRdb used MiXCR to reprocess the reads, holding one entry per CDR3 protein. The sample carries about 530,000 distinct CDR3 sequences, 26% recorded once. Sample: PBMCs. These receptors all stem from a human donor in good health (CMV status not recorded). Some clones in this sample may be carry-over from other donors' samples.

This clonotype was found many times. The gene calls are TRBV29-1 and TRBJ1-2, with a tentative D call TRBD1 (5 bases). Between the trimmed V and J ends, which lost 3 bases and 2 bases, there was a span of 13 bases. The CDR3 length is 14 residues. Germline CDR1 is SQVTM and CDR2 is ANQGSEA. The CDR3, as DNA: TGCAGCGTTGAGTTCCCGACAGCAAACTATGGCTACACCTTC. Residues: CSVEFPTANYGYTF.

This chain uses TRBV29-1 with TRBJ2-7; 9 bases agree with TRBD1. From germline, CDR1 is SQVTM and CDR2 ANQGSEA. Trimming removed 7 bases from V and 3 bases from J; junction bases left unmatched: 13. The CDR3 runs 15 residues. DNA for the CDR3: TGCAGCGCAGGCTTTACGGGACAGGGACTCTACGAGCAGTACGTC. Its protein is CSAGFTGQGLYEQYV.

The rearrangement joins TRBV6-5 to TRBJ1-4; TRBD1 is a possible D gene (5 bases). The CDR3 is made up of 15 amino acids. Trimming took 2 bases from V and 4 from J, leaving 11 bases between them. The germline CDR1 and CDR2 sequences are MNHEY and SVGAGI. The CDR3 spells CASSYRGWYNEKLFF. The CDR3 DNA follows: TGTGCCAGCAGTTACCGGGGGTGGTATAATGAAAAACTGTTTTTT.

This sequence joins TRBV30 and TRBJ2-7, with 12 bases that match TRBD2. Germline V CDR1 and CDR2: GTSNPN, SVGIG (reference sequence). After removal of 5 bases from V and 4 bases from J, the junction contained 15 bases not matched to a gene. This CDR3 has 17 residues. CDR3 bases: TGTGCCTGGCCCCTAGCGGGAGGGCCCCCCTTTGGGTACGAGCAGTACTTC. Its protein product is CAWPLAGGPPFGYEQYF. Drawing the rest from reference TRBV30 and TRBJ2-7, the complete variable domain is SQTIHQWPATLVQPVGSPLSLECTVEGTSNPNLYWYRQAAGRGLQLLFYSVGIGQISSEVPQNLSASRPQDRQFILSSKKLLLSDSGFYLCAWPLAGGPPFGYEQYFGPGTRLTVT.

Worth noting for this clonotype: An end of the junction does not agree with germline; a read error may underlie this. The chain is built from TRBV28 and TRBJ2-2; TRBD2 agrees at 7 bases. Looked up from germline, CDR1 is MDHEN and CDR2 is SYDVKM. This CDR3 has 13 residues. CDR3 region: CAAKRGLSGELVF. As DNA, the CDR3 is TGTGCGGCTAAGCGGGGACTTTCGGGGGAGCTGGTTTTT.

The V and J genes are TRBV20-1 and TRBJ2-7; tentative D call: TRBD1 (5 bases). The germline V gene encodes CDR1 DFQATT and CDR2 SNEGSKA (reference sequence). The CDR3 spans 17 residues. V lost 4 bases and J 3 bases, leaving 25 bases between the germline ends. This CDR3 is CSATSTDPKGLFYEQYF. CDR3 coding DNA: TGCAGTGCTACATCGACAGACCCTAAGGGGTTGTTCTACGAGCAGTACTTC.

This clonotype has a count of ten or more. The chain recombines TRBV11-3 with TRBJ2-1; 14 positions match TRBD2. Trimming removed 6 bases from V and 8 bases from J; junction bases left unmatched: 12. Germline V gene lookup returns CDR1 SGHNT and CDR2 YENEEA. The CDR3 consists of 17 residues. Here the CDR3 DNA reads TGTGCCAGCAGTCGAGGGACTAGCGGGAGTGCTAGGGATGAGCAGTTCTTC. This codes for CASSRGTSGSARDEQFF.

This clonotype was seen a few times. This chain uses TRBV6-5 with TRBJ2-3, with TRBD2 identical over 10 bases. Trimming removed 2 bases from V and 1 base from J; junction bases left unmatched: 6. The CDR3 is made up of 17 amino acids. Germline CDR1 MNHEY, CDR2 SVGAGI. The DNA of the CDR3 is TGTGCCAGCAGTTACGATCCCCTAGCGGGAGGCACAGATACGCAGTATTTT. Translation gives CASSYDPLAGGTDTQYF.

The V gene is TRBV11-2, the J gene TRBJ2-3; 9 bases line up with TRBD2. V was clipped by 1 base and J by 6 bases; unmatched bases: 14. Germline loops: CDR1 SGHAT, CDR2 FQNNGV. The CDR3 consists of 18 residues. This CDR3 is CASSLAISSGMRSDTQYF. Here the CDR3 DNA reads TGTGCCAGCAGCTTAGCTATTTCTAGCGGGATGAGGTCCGATACGCAGTATTTT. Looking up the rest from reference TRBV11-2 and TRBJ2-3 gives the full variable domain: EAGVAQSPRYKIIEKRQSVAFWCNPISGHATLYWYQQILGQGPKLLIQFQNNGVVDDSQLPKDRFSAERLKGVDSTLKIQPAKLEDSAVYLCASSLAISSGMRSDTQYFGPGTRLTVL.

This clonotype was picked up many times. The CDR3 DNA reads TGTGCCAGCAGCTTAGCCGGGTACGGGGAGCTGTTTTTT. Translating gives CASSLAGYGELFF. V usage is TRBV7-2 and J usage is TRBJ2-2; unclear D gene. The V and J ends lost 0 bases and 7 bases respectively, with 6 bases between them. CDR3 length: 13 amino acids. CDR1 is SGHTA, CDR2 FQGNSA, per germline.

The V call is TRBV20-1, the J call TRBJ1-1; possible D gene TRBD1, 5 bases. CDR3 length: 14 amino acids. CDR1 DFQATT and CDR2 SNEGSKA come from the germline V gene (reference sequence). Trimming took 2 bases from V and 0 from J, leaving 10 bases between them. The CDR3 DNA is TGCAGTGCTAGATCTGGGACGGTGAACACTGAAGCTTTCTTT. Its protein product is CSARSGTVNTEAFF.

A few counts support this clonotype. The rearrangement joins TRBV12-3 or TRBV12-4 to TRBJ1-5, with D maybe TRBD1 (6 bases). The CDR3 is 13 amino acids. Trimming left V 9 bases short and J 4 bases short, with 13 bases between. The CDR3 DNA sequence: TGTGCCAGTACAACAGGGCGGAATCAGCCCCAGCATTTT. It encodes CASTTGRNQPQHF.

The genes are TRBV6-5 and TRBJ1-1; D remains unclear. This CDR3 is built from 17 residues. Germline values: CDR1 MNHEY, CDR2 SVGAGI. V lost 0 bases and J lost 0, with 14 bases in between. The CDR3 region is CASSYSSSGSMNTEAFF. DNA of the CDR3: TGTGCCAGCAGTTACTCGAGCTCAGGCTCCATGAACACTGAAGCTTTCTTT.

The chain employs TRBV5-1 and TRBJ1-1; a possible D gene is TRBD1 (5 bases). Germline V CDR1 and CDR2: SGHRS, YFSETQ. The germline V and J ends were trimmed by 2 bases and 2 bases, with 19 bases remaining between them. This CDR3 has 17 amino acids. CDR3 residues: CASSFRSPGRTNTEAFF. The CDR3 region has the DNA TGCGCCAGCAGCTTCCGCTCTCCAGGGAGAACTAACACTGAAGCTTTCTTT.

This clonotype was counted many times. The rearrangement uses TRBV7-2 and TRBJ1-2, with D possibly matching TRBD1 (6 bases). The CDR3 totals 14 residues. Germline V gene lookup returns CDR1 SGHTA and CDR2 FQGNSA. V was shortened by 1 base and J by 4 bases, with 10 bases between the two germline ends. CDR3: CASSLDRVGYGYTF. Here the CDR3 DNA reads TGTGCCAGCAGCTTAGACAGGGTCGGCTATGGCTACACCTTC.

The CDR3: CASSRTTGVDTQYF. DNA for the CDR3: TGTGCCAGCAGCCGAACCACAGGGGTGGATACGCAGTATTTT. The rearrangement links TRBV7-8 to TRBJ2-3; 7 nucleotides line up with TRBD1. V shed 5 bases, J shed 6 bases, and the junction held 8 bases outside the gene matches. This CDR3 has 14 residues. Germline CDR1 SGHVS, CDR2 FQNEAQ.

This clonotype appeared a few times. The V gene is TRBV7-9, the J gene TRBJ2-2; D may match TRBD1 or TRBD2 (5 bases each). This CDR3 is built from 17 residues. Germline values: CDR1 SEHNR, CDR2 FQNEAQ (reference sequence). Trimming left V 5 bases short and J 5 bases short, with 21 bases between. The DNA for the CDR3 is TGTGCCAGCAGCCCCCACTCTACCGGGGCCGTAACCGGGGAGCTGTTTTTT. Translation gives CASSPHSTGAVTGELFF.

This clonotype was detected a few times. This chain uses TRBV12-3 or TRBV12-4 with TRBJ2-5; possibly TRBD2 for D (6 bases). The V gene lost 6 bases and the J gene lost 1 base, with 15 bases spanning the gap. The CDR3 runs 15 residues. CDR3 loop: CASSGGSGIQETQYF. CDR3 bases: TGTGCCAGCAGCGGAGGGTCCGGCATCCAAGAGACCCAGTACTTC.

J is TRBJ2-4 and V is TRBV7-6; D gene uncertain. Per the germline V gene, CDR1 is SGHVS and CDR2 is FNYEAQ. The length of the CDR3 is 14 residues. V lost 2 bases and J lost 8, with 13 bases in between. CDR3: CASSLRAPPDIQYF. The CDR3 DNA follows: TGTGCCAGCAGCTTACGCGCCCCCCCCGACATTCAGTACTTC.

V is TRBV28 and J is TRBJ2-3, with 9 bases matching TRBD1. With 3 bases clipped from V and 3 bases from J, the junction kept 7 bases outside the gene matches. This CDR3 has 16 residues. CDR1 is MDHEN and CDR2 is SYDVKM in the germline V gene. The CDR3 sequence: CASSLIVTGGTDTQYF. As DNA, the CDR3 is TGTGCCAGCAGTTTGATCGTGACAGGGGGGACAGATACGCAGTATTTT.

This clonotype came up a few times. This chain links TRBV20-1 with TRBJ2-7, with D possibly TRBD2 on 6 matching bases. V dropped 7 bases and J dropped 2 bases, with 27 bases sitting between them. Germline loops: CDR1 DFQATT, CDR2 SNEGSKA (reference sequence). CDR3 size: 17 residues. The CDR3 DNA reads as TGCAGTGTCTCCTACGGGGGAGTGCCTAAACTTACCTACGAGCAGTACGTC. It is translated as CSVSYGGVPKLTYEQYV.

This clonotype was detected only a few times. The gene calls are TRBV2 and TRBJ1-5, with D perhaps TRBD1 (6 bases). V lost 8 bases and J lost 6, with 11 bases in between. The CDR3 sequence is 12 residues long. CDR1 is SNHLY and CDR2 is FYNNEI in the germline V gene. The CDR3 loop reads CASAGVSQPQHF. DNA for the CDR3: TGTGCCAGCGCAGGGGTGAGTCAGCCCCAGCATTTT.

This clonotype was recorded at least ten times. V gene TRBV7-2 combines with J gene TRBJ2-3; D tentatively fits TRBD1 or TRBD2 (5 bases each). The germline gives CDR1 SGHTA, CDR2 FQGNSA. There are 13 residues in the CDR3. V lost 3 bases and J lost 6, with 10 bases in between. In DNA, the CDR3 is TGTGCCAGCAGCTTCCGGGGCGCGGATACGCAGTATTTT. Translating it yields CASSFRGADTQYF.

The CDR3 spells CASSSRSGRASRSVTGELFF. The CDR3 bases are TGTGCCAGCAGTTCTCGTAGCGGGAGGGCCAGTCGTTCGGTGACCGGGGAGCTGTTTTTT. The rearrangement links TRBV6-2 or TRBV6-3 to TRBJ2-2, with TRBD2 matching over 11 bases. Germline-derived CDR1 and CDR2 are MNHEY and SVGEGT. Trimming took 4 bases from V and 5 from J; bases not matched to a gene: 18. The CDR3 is made up of 20 amino acids.

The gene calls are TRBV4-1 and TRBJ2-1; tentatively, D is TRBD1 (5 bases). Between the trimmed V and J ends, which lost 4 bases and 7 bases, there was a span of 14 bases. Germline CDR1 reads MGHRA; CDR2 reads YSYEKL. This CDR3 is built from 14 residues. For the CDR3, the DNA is TGCGCCAGCAGCCCCAGGGTCCACCGTAATGAGCAGTTCTTC. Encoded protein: CASSPRVHRNEQFF.

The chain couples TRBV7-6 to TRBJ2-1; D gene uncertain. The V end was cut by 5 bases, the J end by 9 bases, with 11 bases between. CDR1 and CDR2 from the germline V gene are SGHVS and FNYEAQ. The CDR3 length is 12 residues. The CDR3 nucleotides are TGTGCCAGCAGCCCGACCCCGGGTGAGCAGTTCTTC. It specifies CASSPTPGEQFF.

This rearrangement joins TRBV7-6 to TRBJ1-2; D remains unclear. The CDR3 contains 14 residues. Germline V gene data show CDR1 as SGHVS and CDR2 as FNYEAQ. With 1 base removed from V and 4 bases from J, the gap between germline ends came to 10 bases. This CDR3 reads CASSLGNELYGYTF. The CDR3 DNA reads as TGTGCCAGCAGCTTAGGGAACGAGCTCTATGGCTACACCTTC.

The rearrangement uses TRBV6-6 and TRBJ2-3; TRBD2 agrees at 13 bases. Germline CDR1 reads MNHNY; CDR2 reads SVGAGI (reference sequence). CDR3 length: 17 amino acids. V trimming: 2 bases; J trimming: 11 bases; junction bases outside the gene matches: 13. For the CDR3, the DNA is TGTGCCAGCAGTTACCCGAGTGCCGGGACTAGCGGGATTCGGCAGTATTTT. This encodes CASSYPSAGTSGIRQYF.

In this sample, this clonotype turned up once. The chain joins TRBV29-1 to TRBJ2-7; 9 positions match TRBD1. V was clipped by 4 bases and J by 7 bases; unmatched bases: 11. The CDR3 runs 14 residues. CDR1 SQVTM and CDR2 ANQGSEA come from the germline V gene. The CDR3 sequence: CSVVLPQGALEQYF. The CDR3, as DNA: TGCAGCGTTGTTCTCCCACAGGGGGCTTTAGAGCAGTACTTC.

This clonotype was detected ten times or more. The CDR3 nucleotides are TGTGCCGGCGGATCCGGGACATCAAGGGAAAAACTGTTTTTT. Translation gives CAGGSGTSREKLFF. V usage is TRBV7-9 and J usage is TRBJ1-4, with a tentative D call TRBD1 (6 bases). The CDR3 runs 14 residues. CDR1 and CDR2 from the germline V gene are SEHNR and FQNEAQ (reference sequence). Deletions cut 11 bases from V and 8 bases from J, with 21 bases between.

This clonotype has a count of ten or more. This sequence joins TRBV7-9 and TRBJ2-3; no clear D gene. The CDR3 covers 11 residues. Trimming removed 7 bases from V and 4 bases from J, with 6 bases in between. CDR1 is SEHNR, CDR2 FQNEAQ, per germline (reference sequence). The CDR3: CASTYSDTQYF. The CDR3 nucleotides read TGTGCCAGCACCTATTCAGATACGCAGTATTTT.

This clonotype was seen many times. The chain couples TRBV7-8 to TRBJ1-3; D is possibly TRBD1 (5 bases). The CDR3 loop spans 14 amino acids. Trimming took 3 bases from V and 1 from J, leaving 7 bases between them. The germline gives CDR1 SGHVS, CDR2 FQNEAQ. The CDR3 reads CASSLRGSGNTIYF. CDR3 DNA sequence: TGTGCCAGCAGCTTGAGGGGATCTGGAAACACCATATATTTT.